This T cell receptor beta chain was profiled in a study of blood T cell repertoires in COVID-19. Profiling relied on immunoSEQ multiplex PCR, and the TCRdb table lists in-frame clones only, not all of them. The repertoire consists of roughly 30,000 clones, with around 90% occurring once and the leading ten covering about 16%. This receptor was identified in a human donor in a cohort sampled during active COVID-19. The sequenced sample was peripheral blood.

CDR3 nucleotide sequence: TGTGCCAGCAGCACATCCTACAATGAGCAGTTCTTC. Protein sequence: CASSTSYNEQFF. The chain couples TRBV7-2 to TRBJ2-1; D unclear. Germline CDR1 SGHTA, CDR2 FQGNSA. The ends were cut back, 5 bases at V and 1 base at J, with 3 bases in the middle. The CDR3 is made up of 12 amino acids.